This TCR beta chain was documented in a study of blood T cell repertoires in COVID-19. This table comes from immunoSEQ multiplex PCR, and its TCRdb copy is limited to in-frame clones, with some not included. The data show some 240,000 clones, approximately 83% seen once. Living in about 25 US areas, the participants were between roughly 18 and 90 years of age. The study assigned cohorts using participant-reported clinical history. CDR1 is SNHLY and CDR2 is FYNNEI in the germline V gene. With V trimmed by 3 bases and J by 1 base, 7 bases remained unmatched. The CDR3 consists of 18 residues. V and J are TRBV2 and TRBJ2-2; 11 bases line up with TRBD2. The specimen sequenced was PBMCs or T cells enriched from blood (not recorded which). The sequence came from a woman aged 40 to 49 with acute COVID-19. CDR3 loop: CASSDNSGRALNTGELFF. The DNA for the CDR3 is TGTGCCAGCAGTGATAATAGCGGGAGGGCCTTGAACACCGGGGAGCTGTTTTTT.